The 7 T cell receptor beta chains below all came from one sample that was sequenced in a study of graft-versus-host responses after intestinal transplantation (dated by TCRdb to 2020 to 2023). Their antigen targets remain unknown. The library was made by the immunoSEQ multiplex PCR assay. The immuneACCESS repertoire file appears here via TCRdb, limited to in-frame rearrangements. These files lack a portion of the clones; in checked studies, under half of the deficit traces to unresolved V genes, and the cause of the others is not known. Within this sample are more than 100,000 clones, with 90% to 95% of them counted one time only. Less than 1.5% of the sample rests with the top ten. Interpreted using the paper, the time point label stands for: cells obtained before transplantation from donor or recipient. The sequences come from unstimulated CD8+ T cells sorted from spleen or lymph node cells, collected before intestinal transplant. The receptors derive from a human donor who received an intestinal transplant.

This chain joins TRBV29-1 and TRBJ1-6, with 8 bases fitting TRBD1. CDR3 length equals 13 residues. Trimming removed 6 bases from V and 9 bases from J; junction bases left unmatched: 7. CDR1 and CDR2 from the germline V gene are SQVTM and ANQGSEA. CDR3 nucleotides: TGCAGCGTGGCCGACAGGGGTCCTTCACCCCTCCACTTT. Protein sequence: CSVADRGPSPLHF.

This clone was counted once. J is TRBJ2-7 and V is TRBV6-5; the D gene is possibly TRBD1 (5 bases). Germline V gene lookup returns CDR1 MNHEY and CDR2 SVGAGI. This CDR3 region has 13 residues. The V and J ends lost 6 bases and 3 bases respectively, with 12 bases between them. The CDR3: CASSVGQRYEQYF. The CDR3 DNA follows: TGTGCCAGCAGCGTGGGGCAGCGCTACGAGCAGTACTTC.

This clone appeared a single time. The chain employs TRBV14 and TRBJ2-1; the D call may be TRBD1 or TRBD2 (5 bases each). The CDR3 is 15 amino acids. CDR1 SGHDN and CDR2 FVKESK come from the germline V gene. V lost 1 base to trimming and J lost 10 bases, with 17 bases between them. The CDR3 DNA reads as TGTGCCAGCAGCCAAGTGAGGGCCGGGGCTGGGGAGCAGTTCTTC. It specifies CASSQVRAGAGEQFF.

This clone occurred a few times. The chain links TRBV18 to TRBJ2-1; no firm D call. In germline, CDR1 is KGHSH, CDR2 LQKENI. Trimming took off 6 bases at V and 7 bases at J, with 13 bases between the two ends. This CDR3 comprises 13 residues. DNA of the CDR3: TGTGCCAGCTCCCCTACTCGAAGGAATGAGCAGTTCTTC. Translation: CASSPTRRNEQFF.

The V call is TRBV27, the J call TRBJ2-1, with 10 bases that match TRBD1. Trimming took 5 bases from V and 5 from J; bases not matched to a gene: 6. In germline, CDR1 is MNHEY, CDR2 SMNVEV (reference sequence). This CDR3 region has 15 residues. This CDR3 reads CASSDRGLVDNEQFF. The CDR3 DNA sequence: TGTGCCAGCAGTGACAGGGGGCTGGTGGACAATGAGCAGTTCTTC.

The chain is built from TRBV28 and TRBJ2-7, with 7 bases that match TRBD1. Germline V CDR1 and CDR2: MDHEN, SYDVKM. After removal of 8 bases from V and 0 bases from J, the junction contained 4 bases not matched to a gene. The CDR3 is made up of 13 amino acids. CDR3 amino acids: CASGQATSYEQYF. In DNA form, the CDR3 reads TGTGCCAGCGGACAGGCGACCTCCTACGAGCAGTACTTC.

The CDR3 region has the DNA TGTGCCACCTCTGCCGGGGGCCCTGAAGCTTTCTTT. Amino acid sequence: CATSAGGPEAFF. The chain couples TRBV19 to TRBJ1-1, with D perhaps TRBD1 (6 bases). This CDR3 is 12 amino acids long. Trimming took off 10 bases at V and 6 bases at J, with 15 bases between the two ends. In germline, CDR1 is LNHDA, CDR2 SQIVND (reference sequence). Combining the CDR3 with reference TRBV19 and TRBJ1-1 gives the whole variable domain DGGITQSPKYLFRKEGQNVTLSCEQNLNHDAMYWYRQDPGQGLRLIYYSQIVNDFQKGDIAEGYSVSREKKESFPLTVTSAQKNPTAFYLCATSAGGPEAFFGQGTRLTVV.